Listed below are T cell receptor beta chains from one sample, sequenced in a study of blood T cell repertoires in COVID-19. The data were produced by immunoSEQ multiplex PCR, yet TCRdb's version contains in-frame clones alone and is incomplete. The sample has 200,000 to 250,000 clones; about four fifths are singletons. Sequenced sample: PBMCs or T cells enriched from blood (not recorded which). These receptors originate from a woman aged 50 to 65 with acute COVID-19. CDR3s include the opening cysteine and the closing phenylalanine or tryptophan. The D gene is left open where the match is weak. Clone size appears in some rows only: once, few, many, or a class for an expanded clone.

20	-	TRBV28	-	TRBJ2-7	TGTGCCAGCATTAAATTGGTTGGGGGGACAGCCGAAAAGAGTAGATACGAGCAGTACTTC	CASIKLVGGTAEKSRYEQYF
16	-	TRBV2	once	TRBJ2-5	TGTGCCAGCAGTGACGTGGGGCATCGTGGCCAAGAGACCCAGTACTTC	CASSDVGHRGQETQYF
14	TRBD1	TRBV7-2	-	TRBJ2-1	TGTGCCAGCAGTTCCGGACAGGGGTACAATGAGCAGTTCTTC	CASSSGQGYNEQFF
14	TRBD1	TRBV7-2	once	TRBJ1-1	TGTGCCAGCAGTCAGGTGGCAGGGGGCACTGAAGCTTTCTTT	CASSQVAGGTEAFF
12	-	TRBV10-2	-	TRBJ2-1	TGCGCCACCGGGATAAGGAACAATGAGCAGTTCTTC	CATGIRNNEQFF
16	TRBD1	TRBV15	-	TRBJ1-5	TGTGCCACCAGCAGAACCGGACAGGGAGGTAATCAGCCCCAGCATTTT	CATSRTGQGGNQPQHF
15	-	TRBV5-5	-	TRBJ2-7	TGTGCCAGCAGCTTGGGTCCAGGGTCCTCCTACGAGCAGTACTTC	CASSLGPGSSYEQYF
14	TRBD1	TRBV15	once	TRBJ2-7	TGTGCCACCAGCTACGGGGACAGTCACTACGAGCAGTACTTC	CATSYGDSHYEQYF
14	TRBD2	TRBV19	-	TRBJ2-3	TGTGCCAGTAGTACTGCGGGAGGGCCGAATACGCAGTATTTT	CASSTAGGPNTQYF
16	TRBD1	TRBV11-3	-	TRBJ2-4	TGTGCCAGCAGCCCTCGGACAGGACATGAAGGGTACATTCAGTACTTC	CASSPRTGHEGYIQYF
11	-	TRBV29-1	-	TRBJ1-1	TGCAGCGCCGTCCCCGTCCGTGAAGCTTTCTTT	CSAVPVREAFF
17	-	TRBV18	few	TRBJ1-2	TGTGCCAGCTCACCCACAGCTAACAGGGTTTCCAACTATGGCTACACCTTC	CASSPTANRVSNYGYTF
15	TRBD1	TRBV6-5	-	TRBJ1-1	TGTGCCAGCAGTTACGACTCAGGGGGCGGCACTGAAGCTTTCTTT	CASSYDSGGGTEAFF
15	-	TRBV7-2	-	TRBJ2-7	TGTGCCAGCAGCTTACGGCAGGAGGGGCCCTACGAGCAGTACTTC	CASSLRQEGPYEQYF
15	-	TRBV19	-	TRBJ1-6	TGTGCCAGTAGTAGGGGGCTCGGCTATAATTCACCCCTCCACTTT	CASSRGLGYNSPLHF
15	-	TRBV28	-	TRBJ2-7	TGTGCCAGCAGTTTATCCCCGACAGGTTCCTACGAGCAGTACTTC	CASSLSPTGSYEQYF
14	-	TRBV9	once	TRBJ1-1	TGTGCCAGCAGCGTAGTGACAGGGAACACTGAAGCTTTCTTT	CASSVVTGNTEAFF
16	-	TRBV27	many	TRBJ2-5	TGTGCCAGCAGTTCTGAGATCTCGACAGTCAAAAAGACCCAGTACTTC	CASSSEISTVKKTQYF
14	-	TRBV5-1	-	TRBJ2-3	TGCGCCAGCAGCTTGCAACAGGGACCAGATACGCAGTATTTT	CASSLQQGPDTQYF
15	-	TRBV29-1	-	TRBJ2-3	TGCAGCTCAAAGGAGGGGAACTCTGGCACAGATACGCAGTATTTT	CSSKEGNSGTDTQYF
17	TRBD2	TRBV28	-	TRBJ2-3	TGTGCCAGCAGTCCGGGGGGGGGACTTAAGATCACAGATACGCAGTATTTT	CASSPGGGLKITDTQYF
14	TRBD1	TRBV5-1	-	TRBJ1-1	TGCGCCAGCATGACAGGGGGCGCGCGAACTGAAGCTTTCTTT	CASMTGGARTEAFF
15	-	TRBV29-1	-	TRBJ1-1	TGCAGCGTTGATTTGGGGGCGCAGGGGAACACTGAAGCTTTCTTT	CSVDLGAQGNTEAFF
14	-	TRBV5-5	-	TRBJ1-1	TGTGCCAGCAGCTTCACAGATTCGAACACTGAAGCTTTCTTT	CASSFTDSNTEAFF
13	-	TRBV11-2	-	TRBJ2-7	TGTGCCAGCAGCTTAGGGGGAGTGGCCGAGCAGTACTTC	CASSLGGVAEQYF
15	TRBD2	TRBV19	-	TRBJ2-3	TGTGCCAGTAGTGGTCTAGCGGCTACACAAGATACGCAGTATTTT	CASSGLAATQDTQYF
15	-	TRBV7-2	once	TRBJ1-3	TGTGCCAGCAGCCCCCAGAAATCCTCTGGAAACACCATATATTTT	CASSPQKSSGNTIYF
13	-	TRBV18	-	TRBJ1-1	TGTGCCAGCTCACCAGGGACTAACACTGAAGCTTTCTTT	CASSPGTNTEAFF
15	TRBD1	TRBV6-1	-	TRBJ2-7	TGTGCCAGCAGAACGGGACAGGGATTACACTACGAGCAGTACTTC	CASRTGQGLHYEQYF
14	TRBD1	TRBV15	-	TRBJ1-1	TGTGCCACCAGCACCGGGACAGGAAACACTGAAGCTTTCTTT	CATSTGTGNTEAFF
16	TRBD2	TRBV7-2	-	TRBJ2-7	TGTGCCAGCAGCCCCCCGGGGGGTGTGATCCTCTACGAGCAGTACTTC	CASSPPGGVILYEQYF
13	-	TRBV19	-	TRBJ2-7	TGTGCCAGTAGTATCCCAGGGCCCTACGAGCAGTACTTC	CASSIPGPYEQYF
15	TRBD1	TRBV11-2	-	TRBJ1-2	TGTGCCAGCAGCCCGCCGGGACAGGGACTCTATGGCTACACCTTC	CASSPPGQGLYGYTF
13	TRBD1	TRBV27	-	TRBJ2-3	TGTGCCAGACCCGACAGGGCCACAGATACGCAGTATTTT	CARPDRATDTQYF
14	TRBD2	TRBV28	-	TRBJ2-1	TGTGCCAGCAGTTCTGGGGGGGTACTGGGGGAGCAGTTCTTC	CASSSGGVLGEQFF
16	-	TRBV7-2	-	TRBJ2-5	TGTGCCAGCAGGAGCACTATGGACAAAAGCAGGGAGACCCAGTACTTC	CASRSTMDKSRETQYF
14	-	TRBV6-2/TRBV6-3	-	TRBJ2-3	TGTGCCAGCAGTAGAGGACAGAGCACAGATACGCAGTATTTT	CASSRGQSTDTQYF
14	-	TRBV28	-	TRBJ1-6	TGTGCCAGCAGTTTCACAGGTTATAATTCACCCCTCCACTTT	CASSFTGYNSPLHF
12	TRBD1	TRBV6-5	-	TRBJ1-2	TGTGCCAGCAGCCAAATTCAGGGGGCTTGGACCTTC	CASSQIQGAWTF
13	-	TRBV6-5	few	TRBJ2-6	TGTGCCAAAAGAGCCTCTGGGGCCAACGTCCTGACTTTC	CAKRASGANVLTF
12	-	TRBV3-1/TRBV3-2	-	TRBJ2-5	TGTGCCACCGAGGGCCCTTCGGAGACCCAGTACTTC	CATEGPSETQYF
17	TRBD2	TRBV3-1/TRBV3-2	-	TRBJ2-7	TGTGCCAGCAGCGAGACTAGCGGGGCGCGATACGACCACGAGCAGTACTTC	CASSETSGARYDHEQYF
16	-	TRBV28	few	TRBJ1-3	TGTGCCAGCAGTTTAAGAAGGAGCAGCTCTGGAAACACCATATATTTT	CASSLRRSSSGNTIYF
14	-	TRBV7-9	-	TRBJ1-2	TGTGCCAGCACCCCCCGGGGTAGTGACTATGGCTACACCTTC	CASTPRGSDYGYTF
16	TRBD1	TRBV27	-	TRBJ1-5	TGTGCCAGCAGCCGCAGGACAGGGGGCGCGGGGCAGCCCCAGCATTTT	CASSRRTGGAGQPQHF
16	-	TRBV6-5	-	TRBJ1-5	TGTGCCAGCAGTTACAAAACAGATTATAGCAATCAGCCCCAGCATTTT	CASSYKTDYSNQPQHF
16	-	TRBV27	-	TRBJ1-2	TGTGCCAGCAGTTACCAGGGGCCGGTGACTAACTATGGCTACACCTTC	CASSYQGPVTNYGYTF
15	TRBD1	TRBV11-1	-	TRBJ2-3	TGTGCCAGCAGCTTAACCGGGACAGGGGTGAATACGCAGTATTTT	CASSLTGTGVNTQYF
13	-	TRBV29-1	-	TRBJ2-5	TGCAGCGTTGGTCGCGGACTCCAAGAGACCCAGTACTTC	CSVGRGLQETQYF
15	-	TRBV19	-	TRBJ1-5	TGTGCCAGTAGTATCCCAGGGGAGGGAAATCAGCCCCAGCATTTT	CASSIPGEGNQPQHF
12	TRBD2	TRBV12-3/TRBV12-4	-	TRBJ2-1	TGTGCCAGCACTAACGGGGGGAGTGAGCAGTTCTTC	CASTNGGSEQFF
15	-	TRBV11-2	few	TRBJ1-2	TGTGCCAGCAGCTTAGATACAGGGTTTTCCTCTGGCTACACCTTC	CASSLDTGFSSGYTF
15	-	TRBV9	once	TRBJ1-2	TGTGCCAGCAGCGTAGCTCGGGGGGGGGCCTATGGCTACACCTTC	CASSVARGGAYGYTF